This TCR beta chain was recovered during a study of blood T cell repertoires in COVID-19. Study-wide context: Samples of COVID-19 (acute and convalescent) were obtained from the United States, Italy and Spain. From T cells, B-cell-depleted T cells, or PBMCs came the material, which was cDNA or gDNA.

Membership in each cohort depended on participant-reported clinical history. Each recovered donor of Cohort 3 presented with two negative PCRs, clearance, or symptom resolution. This clone was seen more than once but under ten times. The CDR3 totals 13 residues. Germline CDR1 is LNHDA and CDR2 is SQIVND (reference sequence). V lost 3 bases and J lost 10; bases outside the gene matches: 6. Clones were sequenced by immunoSEQ multiplex PCR, and TCRdb holds only the in-frame ones, with some missing. There are 150,000 to 200,000 clones in the sample; roughly four fifths occur only once, and over 9.5% lies in the top ten.

Sequenced input: PBMCs or T cells enriched from blood (not recorded which). The clonotype was recovered from a man in his forties who had recovered from COVID-19. The rearrangement joins TRBV19 to TRBJ2-1; 7 bases agree with TRBD1. CDR3 loop: CASSIQGVGEQFF. CDR3 bases: TGTGCCAGTAGTATCCAGGGGGTCGGGGAGCAGTTCTTC.